This T cell receptor (beta chain) emerged from a study of beta chain features in type 1 diabetes. Study-level findings and limits: The naive, central memory and Treg TCRB repertoires looked more alike in patients than they did in healthy donors. Shorter TCRB CDR3s, moderately but significantly so, marked every one of the four CD4+ subsets in Type 1 diabetes patients.

The authors reverse transcribed all of the isolated RNA, so sequencing captured expressed TCRB transcripts. Using immunoSEQ multiplex PCR, the repertoire was profiled, and TCRdb retains in-frame clones only, with some absent. The sample includes almost 350,000 clones, 9.3% of them seen just once. This clone was counted only a few times. Its antigen is still unknown. This CDR3 contains 18 residues. The ends were cut back, 7 bases at V and 3 bases at J, with 25 bases in the middle. Germline CDR1 reads MNHEY; CDR2 reads SMNVEV (reference sequence). The sequenced sample was central memory CD4+ T cells from blood. This rearrangement joins TRBV27 to TRBJ1-3, with D unclear. The TCR originated in a young man with type 1 diabetes. The CDR3 loop reads CASNKGQRGKGRGNTIYF. For the CDR3, the DNA is TGTGCCAGCAACAAAGGGCAGAGAGGAAAAGGACGTGGAAACACCATATATTTT.